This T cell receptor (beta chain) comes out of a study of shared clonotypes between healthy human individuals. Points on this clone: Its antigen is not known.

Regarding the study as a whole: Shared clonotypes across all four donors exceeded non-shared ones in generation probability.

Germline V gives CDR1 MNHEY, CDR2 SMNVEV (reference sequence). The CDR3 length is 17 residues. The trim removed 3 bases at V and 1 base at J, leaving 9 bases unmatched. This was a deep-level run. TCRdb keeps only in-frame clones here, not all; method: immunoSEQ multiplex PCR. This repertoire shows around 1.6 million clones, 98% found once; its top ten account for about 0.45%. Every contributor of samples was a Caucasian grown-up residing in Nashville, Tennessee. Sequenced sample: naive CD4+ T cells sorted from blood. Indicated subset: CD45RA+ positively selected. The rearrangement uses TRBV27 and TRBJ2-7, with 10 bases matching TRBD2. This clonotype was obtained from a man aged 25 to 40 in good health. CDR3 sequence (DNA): TGTGCCAGCAGTTTCACCCGGCTAGCGGGAGTATCCTACGAGCAGTACTTC. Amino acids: CASSFTRLAGVSYEQYF.